This entry lists 7 T cell receptor beta chains sequenced from one sample in a study of blood T cell repertoires in COVID-19. Only in-frame clones appear in the TCRdb table, and some are missing; sequencing was by immunoSEQ multiplex PCR. The sample includes roughly 51,000 clones, about 90% of them seen just once. Specimen: peripheral blood. The receptors come from an older woman with active or convalescent COVID-19.

This sequence joins TRBV3-1 (or the pseudogene TRBV3-2) and TRBJ2-2; D is unresolved. The CDR3 runs to 14 residues. Trimming pared 4 bases from V and 5 bases from J, leaving 11 bases between. Germline V gene lookup returns CDR1 LGHDT and CDR2 YNNKEL (reference sequence). The CDR3 protein is CASSPPRTTGELFF. CDR3 DNA: TGTGCCAGCAGCCCACCCCGAACTACCGGGGAGCTGTTTTTT.

This chain joins TRBV6-5 and TRBJ1-5; D uncertain. This CDR3 is built from 14 residues. V lost 4 bases, J lost 6 bases, and 13 bases lay in between. Germline V gives CDR1 MNHEY, CDR2 SVGAGI. CDR3 nucleotide sequence: TGTGCCAGCAGTTTACTCAGGAAAGGTCAGCCCCAGCATTTT. Translation gives CASSLLRKGQPQHF.

This clone has only one observation. This rearrangement joins TRBV9 to TRBJ2-7; D not resolved. The germline CDR1 and CDR2 sequences are SGDLS and YYNGEE. This CDR3 is 14 amino acids long. Trimming took off 3 bases at V and 1 base at J, with 11 bases between the two ends. The DNA of the CDR3 is TGTGCCAGCAGCGAGCAAGTTTGGTCCTACGAGCAGTACTTC. This sequence encodes CASSEQVWSYEQYF. Full variable domain (missing parts from reference TRBV9 and TRBJ2-7): DSGVTQTPKHLITATGQRVTLRCSPRSGDLSVYWYQQSLDQGLQFLIQYYNGEERAKGNILERFSAQQFPDLHSELNLSSLELGDSALYFCASSEQVWSYEQYFGPGTRLTVT.

The chain recombines TRBV7-9 with TRBJ2-5; 9 bases fit TRBD1. From germline, CDR1 is SEHNR and CDR2 FQNEAQ (reference sequence). The CDR3 is 15 residues long. V was pared by 1 base and J by 2 bases, with 2 bases of the junction left unmatched. The CDR3 reads CASSLGGQGQETQYF. In DNA form, the CDR3 reads TGTGCCAGCAGCTTAGGGGGACAGGGACAAGAGACCCAGTACTTC.

V is TRBV3-1 (or the pseudogene TRBV3-2) and J is TRBJ1-3; D is unclear. The CDR3 sequence is 14 residues long. CDR1 and CDR2 from the germline V gene are LGHDT and YNNKEL (reference sequence). V was trimmed by 4 bases and J by 1 base, leaving 8 bases between them. CDR3 amino acids: CASSRVGSGNTIYF. CDR3 nucleotide sequence: TGTGCCAGCAGCCGAGTTGGTTCTGGAAACACCATATATTTT.

The chain joins TRBV9 to TRBJ1-1, with 10 positions matching TRBD1. CDR3 length equals 16 residues. Trimming at V came to 4 bases and at J to 11 bases, leaving 17 bases not matched to a gene. Germline values: CDR1 SGDLS, CDR2 YYNGEE. The CDR3 DNA reads TGTGCCAGCAGCCCGGTACCGGGACAGGGGTTAATAGGGGCTTTCTTT. It translates to CASSPVPGQGLIGAFF.

V and J are TRBV11-3 and TRBJ2-3; D ambiguous. This CDR3 is 13 amino acids long. V was pared by 1 base and J by 5 bases, with 7 bases between. Germline assignment: CDR1 SGHNT and CDR2 YENEEA. The CDR3 spells CASSLVRQDTQYF. In DNA form, the CDR3 reads TGTGCCAGCAGCTTAGTCCGACAAGATACGCAGTATTTT.